The source of this T cell receptor beta chain is a study of T cell responses to AZD1222 COVID-19 vaccine. Whole-study results and caveats: Breadth and depth of Spike-specific TCRs rose after two AZD1222 doses.

The CDR3 contains 15 residues. V gave up 5 bases and J gave up 0 bases, with 8 bases separating them. Germline CDR1 reads MNHEY; CDR2 reads SVGAGI. On this clone itself: The antigen remains unidentified.

Here immunoSEQ multiplex PCR was the method, and the copy in TCRdb shows in-frame clones only, minus some. Of 69,000 or so clones in the sample, roughly nine tenths are singletons; the top ten hold around 1.2%. J is TRBJ2-6 and V is TRBV6-5; D call uncertain. Source: peripheral blood, taken 28 days after the second AZD1222 dose. The clonotype comes from an adult who received the AZD1222 COVID-19 vaccine. The CDR3 DNA reads TGTGCCAGCAGTCGAGGATACTCTGGGGCCAACGTCCTGACTTTC. The encoded protein is CASSRGYSGANVLTF.